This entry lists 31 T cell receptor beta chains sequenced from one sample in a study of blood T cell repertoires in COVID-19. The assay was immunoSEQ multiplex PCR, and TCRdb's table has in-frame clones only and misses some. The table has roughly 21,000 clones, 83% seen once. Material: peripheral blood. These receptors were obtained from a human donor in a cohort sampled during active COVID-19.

The CDR3 region has the DNA TGTGCCAGCCGGGAGGGGCTCGATGGCTACACCTTC. Amino acids: CASREGLDGYTF. This rearrangement joins TRBV9 to TRBJ1-2, with D possibly matching TRBD1 (5 bases). Trimming cost V 7 bases and J 6 bases, with 13 bases left between them. The germline V gene has CDR1 SGDLS and CDR2 YYNGEE. The CDR3 consists of 12 residues.

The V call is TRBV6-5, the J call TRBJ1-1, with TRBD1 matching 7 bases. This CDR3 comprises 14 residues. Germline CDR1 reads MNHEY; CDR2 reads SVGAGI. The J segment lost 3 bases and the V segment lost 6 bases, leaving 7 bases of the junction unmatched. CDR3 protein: CASRRQGLDTEAFF. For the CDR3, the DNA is TGTGCCAGCAGGAGACAGGGCCTTGACACTGAAGCTTTCTTT.

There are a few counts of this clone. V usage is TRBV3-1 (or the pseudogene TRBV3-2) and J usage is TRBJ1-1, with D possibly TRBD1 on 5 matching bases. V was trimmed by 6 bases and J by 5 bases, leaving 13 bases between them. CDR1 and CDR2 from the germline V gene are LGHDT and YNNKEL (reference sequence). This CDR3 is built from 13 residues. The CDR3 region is CASRVSGGTEAFF. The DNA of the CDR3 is TGTGCCAGCAGAGTAAGCGGGGGAACTGAAGCTTTCTTT.

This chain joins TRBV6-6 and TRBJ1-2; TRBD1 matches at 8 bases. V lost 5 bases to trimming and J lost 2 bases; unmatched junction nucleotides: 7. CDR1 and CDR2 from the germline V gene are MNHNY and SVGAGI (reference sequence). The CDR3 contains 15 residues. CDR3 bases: TGTGCCAGCAGTCTCCCAGGGGGCGAGAACTATGGCTACACCTTC. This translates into CASSLPGGENYGYTF.

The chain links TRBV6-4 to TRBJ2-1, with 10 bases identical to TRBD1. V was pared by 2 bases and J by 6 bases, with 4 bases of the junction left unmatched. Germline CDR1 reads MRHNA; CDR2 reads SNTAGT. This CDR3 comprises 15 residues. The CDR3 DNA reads TGTGCCAGCAGTGACCTGGACAGGGGGTCCAATGAGCAGTTCTTC. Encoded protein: CASSDLDRGSNEQFF.

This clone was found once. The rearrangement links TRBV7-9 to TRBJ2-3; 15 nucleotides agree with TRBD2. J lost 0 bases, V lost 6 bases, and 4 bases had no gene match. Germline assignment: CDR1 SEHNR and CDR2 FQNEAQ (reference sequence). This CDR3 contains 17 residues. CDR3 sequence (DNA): TGTGCCAGCAGTCGGACTAGCGGGGGGGTAAGCACAGATACGCAGTATTTT. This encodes CASSRTSGGVSTDTQYF.

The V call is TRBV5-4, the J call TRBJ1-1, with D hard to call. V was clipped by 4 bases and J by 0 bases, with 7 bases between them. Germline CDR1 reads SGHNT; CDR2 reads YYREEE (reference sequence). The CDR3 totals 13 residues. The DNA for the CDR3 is TGTGCCAGCAGCCGGGAGATGAACACTGAAGCTTTCTTT. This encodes CASSREMNTEAFF.

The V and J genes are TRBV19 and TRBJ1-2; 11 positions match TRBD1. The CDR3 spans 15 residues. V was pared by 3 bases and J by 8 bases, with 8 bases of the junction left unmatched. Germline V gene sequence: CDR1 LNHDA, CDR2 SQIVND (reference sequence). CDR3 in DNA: TGTGCCAGTAGTATGTCGGACAGGGGGCTATCGGGCTACACCTTC. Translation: CASSMSDRGLSGYTF.

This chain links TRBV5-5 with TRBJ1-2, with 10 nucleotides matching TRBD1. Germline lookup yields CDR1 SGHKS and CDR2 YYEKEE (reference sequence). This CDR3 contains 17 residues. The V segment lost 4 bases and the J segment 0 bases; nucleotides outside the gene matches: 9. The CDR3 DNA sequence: TGTGCCAGCAGCGTGACGGGACAGGGGTATGCTAACTATGGCTACACCTTC. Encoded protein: CASSVTGQGYANYGYTF.

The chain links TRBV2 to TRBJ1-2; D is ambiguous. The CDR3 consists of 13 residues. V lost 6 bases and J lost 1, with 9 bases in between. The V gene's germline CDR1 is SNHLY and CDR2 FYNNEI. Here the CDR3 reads CASRAGHNYGYTF. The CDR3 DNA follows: TGTGCCAGCAGGGCAGGCCATAACTATGGCTACACCTTC.

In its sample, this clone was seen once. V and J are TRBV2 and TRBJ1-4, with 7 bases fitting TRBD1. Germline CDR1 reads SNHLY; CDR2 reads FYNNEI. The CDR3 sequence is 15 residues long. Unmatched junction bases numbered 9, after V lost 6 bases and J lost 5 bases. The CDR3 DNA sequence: TGTGCCAGCAGGGGCGGGACAGCCTCGAATGAAAAACTGTTTTTT. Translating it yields CASRGGTASNEKLFF.

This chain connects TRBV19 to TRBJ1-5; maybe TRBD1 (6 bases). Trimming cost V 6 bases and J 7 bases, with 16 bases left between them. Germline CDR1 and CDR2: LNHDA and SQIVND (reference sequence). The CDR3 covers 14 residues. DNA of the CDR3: TGTGCCAGTAGGCTTAACAGGGACGGGCAGCCCCAGCATTTT. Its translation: CASRLNRDGQPQHF.

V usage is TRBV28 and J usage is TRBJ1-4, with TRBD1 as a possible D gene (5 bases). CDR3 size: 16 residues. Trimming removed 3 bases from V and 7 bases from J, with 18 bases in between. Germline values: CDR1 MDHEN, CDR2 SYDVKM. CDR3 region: CASSFWVGGVGEKLFF. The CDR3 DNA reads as TGTGCCAGCAGTTTTTGGGTGGGGGGGGTTGGTGAAAAACTGTTTTTT.

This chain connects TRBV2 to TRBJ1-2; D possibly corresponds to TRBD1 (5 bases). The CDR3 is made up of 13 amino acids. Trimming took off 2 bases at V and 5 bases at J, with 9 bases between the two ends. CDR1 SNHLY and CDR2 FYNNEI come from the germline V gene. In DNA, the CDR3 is TGTGCCAGCAGTGAATTGCAGGGTTATGGCTACACCTTC. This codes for CASSELQGYGYTF.

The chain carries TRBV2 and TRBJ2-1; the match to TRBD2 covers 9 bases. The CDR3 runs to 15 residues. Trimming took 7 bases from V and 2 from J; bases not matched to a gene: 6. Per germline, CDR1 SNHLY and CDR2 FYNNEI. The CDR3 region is CASNPLAGAYNEQFF. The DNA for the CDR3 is TGTGCCAGCAACCCGTTAGCGGGGGCCTACAATGAGCAGTTCTTC. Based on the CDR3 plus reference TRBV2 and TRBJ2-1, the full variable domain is EPEVTQTPSHQVTQMGQEVILRCVPISNHLYFYWYRQILGQKVEFLVSFYNNEISEKSEIFDDQFSVERPDGSNFTLKIRSTKLEDSAMYFCASNPLAGAYNEQFFGPGTRLTVL.

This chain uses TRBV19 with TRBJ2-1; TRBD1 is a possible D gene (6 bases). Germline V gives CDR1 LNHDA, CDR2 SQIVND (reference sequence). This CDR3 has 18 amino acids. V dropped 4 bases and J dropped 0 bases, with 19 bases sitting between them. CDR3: CASSTPPDRPDSYNEQFF. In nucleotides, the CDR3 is TGTGCCAGTAGTACCCCTCCCGACAGGCCGGACTCCTACAATGAGCAGTTCTTC. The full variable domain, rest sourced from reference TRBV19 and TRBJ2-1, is DGGITQSPKYLFRKEGQNVTLSCEQNLNHDAMYWYRQDPGQGLRLIYYSQIVNDFQKGDIAEGYSVSREKKESFPLTVTSAQKNPTAFYLCASSTPPDRPDSYNEQFFGPGTRLTVL.

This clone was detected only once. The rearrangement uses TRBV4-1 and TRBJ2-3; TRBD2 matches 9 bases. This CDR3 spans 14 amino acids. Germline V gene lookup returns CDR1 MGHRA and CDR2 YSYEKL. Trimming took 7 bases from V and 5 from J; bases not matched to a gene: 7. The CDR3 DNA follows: TGCGCCAGCAAGCGCGGGGGGGCGGTAGATACGCAGTATTTT. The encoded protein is CASKRGGAVDTQYF.

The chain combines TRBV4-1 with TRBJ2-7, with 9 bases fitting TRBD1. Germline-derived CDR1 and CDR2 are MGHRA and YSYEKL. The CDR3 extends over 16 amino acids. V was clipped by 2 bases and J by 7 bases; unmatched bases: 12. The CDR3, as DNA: TGCGCCAGCAGCCAACGCCCGGGACAGGGTACAGGGGAGCAGTACTTC. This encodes CASSQRPGQGTGEQYF.

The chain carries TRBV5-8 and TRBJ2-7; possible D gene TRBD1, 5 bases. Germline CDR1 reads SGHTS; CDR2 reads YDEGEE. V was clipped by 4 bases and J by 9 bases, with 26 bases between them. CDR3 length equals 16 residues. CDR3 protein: CASSPRQTLHDVAQYF. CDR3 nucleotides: TGTGCCAGCAGCCCAAGACAGACACTACACGATGTTGCGCAGTACTTC. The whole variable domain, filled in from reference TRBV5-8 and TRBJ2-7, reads EAGVTQSPTHLIKTRGQQATLRCSPISGHTSVYWYQQALGLGLQFLLWYDEGEERNRGNFPPRFSGRQFPNYSSELNVNALELEDSALYLCASSPRQTLHDVAQYFGPGTRLTVT.

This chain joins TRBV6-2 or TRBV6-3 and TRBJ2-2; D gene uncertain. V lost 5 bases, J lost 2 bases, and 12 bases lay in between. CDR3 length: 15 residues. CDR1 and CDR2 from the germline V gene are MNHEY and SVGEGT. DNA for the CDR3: TGTGCCAGCAGTCGTCGTCTACTCAACACCGGGGAGCTGTTTTTT. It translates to CASSRRLLNTGELFF.

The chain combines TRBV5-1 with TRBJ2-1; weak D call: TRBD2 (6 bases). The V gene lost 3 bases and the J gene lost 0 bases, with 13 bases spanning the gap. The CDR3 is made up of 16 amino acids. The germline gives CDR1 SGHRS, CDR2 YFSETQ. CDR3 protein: CASSSGAQSSYNEQFF. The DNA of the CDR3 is TGCGCCAGCAGCTCGGGAGCTCAGAGCTCCTACAATGAGCAGTTCTTC.

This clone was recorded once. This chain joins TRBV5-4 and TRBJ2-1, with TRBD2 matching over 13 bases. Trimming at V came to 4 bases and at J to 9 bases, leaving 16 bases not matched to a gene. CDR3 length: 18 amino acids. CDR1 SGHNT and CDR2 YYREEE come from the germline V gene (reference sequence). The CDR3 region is CASSGQTSGGPVGGEQFF. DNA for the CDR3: TGTGCCAGCAGCGGGCAGACTAGCGGGGGGCCCGTGGGTGGTGAGCAGTTCTTC.

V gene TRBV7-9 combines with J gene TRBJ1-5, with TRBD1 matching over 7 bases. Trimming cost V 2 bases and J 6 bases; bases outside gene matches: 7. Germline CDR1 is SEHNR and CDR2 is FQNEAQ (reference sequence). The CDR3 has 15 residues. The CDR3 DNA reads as TGTGCCAGCAGCTTAACAGGGGCGATCGGTCAGCCCCAGCATTTT. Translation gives CASSLTGAIGQPQHF. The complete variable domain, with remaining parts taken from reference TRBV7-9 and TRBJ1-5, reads DTGVSQNPRHKITKRGQNVTFRCDPISEHNRLYWYRQTLGQGPEFLTYFQNEAQLEKSRLLSDRFSAERPKGSFSTLEIQRTEQGDSAMYLCASSLTGAIGQPQHFGDGTRLSIL.

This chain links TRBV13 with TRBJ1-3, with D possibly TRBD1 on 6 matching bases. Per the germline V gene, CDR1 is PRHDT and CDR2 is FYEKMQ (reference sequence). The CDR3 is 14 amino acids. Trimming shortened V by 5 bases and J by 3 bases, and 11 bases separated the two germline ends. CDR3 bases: TGTGCCAGCAGCAAACAGGGAAGTGGAAACACCATATATTTT. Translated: CASSKQGSGNTIYF.

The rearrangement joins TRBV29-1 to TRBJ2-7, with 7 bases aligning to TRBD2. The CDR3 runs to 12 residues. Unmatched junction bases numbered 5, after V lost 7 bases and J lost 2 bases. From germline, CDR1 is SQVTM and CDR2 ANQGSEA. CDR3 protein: CSASGGAYEQYF. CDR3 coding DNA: TGCAGCGCCAGTGGGGGGGCCTACGAGCAGTACTTC.

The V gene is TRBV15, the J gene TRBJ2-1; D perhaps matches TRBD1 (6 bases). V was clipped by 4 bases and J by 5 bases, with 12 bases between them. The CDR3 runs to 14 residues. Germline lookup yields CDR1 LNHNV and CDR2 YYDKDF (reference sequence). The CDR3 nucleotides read TGTGCCACCAGCACCCTGGACAGCAACAATGAGCAGTTCTTC. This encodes CATSTLDSNNEQFF.

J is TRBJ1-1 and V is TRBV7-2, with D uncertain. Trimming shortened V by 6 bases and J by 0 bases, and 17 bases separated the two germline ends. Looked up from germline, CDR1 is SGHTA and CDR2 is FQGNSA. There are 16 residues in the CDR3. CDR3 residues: CASRTHPGLVNTEAFF. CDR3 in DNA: TGTGCCAGCAGGACTCACCCCGGACTGGTGAACACTGAAGCTTTCTTT. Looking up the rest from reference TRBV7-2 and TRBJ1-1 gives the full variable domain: GAGVSQSPSNKVTEKGKDVELRCDPISGHTALYWYRQSLGQGLEFLIYFQGNSAPDKSGLPSDRFSAERTGGSVSTLTIQRTQQEDSAVYLCASRTHPGLVNTEAFFGQGTRLTVV.

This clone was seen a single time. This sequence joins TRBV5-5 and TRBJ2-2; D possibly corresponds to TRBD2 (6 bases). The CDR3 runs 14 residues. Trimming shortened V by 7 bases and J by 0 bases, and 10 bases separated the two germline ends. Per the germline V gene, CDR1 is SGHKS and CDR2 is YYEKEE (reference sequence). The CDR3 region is CASAGGANTGELFF. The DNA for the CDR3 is TGTGCCAGCGCGGGCGGGGCGAACACCGGGGAGCTGTTTTTT.

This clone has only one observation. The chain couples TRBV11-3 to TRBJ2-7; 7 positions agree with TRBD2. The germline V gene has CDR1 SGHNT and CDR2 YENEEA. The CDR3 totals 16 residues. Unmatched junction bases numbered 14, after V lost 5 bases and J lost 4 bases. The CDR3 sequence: CASSQSSGLAEYEQYF. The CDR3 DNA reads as TGTGCCAGCAGCCAAAGTTCAGGTCTAGCGGAATACGAGCAGTACTTC.

The DNA for the CDR3 is TGCAGCGTTTCCGACGGACAGGGGGGCTACACCTTC. Translating it yields CSVSDGQGGYTF. This chain joins TRBV29-1 and TRBJ1-2, with TRBD1 identical over 9 bases. This CDR3 comprises 12 residues. Germline assignment: CDR1 SQVTM and CDR2 ANQGSEA. Unmatched junction bases numbered 6, after V lost 5 bases and J lost 8 bases.

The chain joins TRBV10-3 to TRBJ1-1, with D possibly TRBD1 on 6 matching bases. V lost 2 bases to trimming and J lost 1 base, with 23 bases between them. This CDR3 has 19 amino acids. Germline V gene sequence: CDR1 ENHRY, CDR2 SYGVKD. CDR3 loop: CAISENPGQTTIQNTEAFF. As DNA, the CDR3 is TGTGCCATCAGTGAGAACCCTGGACAGACTACCATTCAGAACACTGAAGCTTTCTTT.